The sequence of this T cell receptor beta chain was determined in a study of Graves' ophthalmopathy and Graves' hyperthyroidism. Whole-study results and caveats: Most clonotypes expanded in thyroid above 0.001 frequency were present in blood too.

Patients were diagnosed from clinical symptoms, serum thyroxine, TRAb, thyroid ultrasound and orbital computed tomography. This clonotype was observed a few times. Its antigen is not known. RNA served as the template for amplifying TCR beta CDR3 regions. HTBI primers were used in a first-round RT-PCR, which preceded a second-round multiplex PCR. TCRdb used MiXCR to reprocess the multiplex PCR reads, holding one entry per CDR3 protein. In the table there are 1 million to 1.3 million distinct CDR3 sequences, about 40% of which are singletons. This receptor was obtained from an adult man with Graves' hyperthyroidism. The specimen sequenced was peripheral blood or thyroid tissue (not recorded which).

In nucleotides, the CDR3 is TGCAGCGTTGAAGGTGGGGAGTCGGAGACCCAGTACTTC. Residues: CSVEGGESETQYF. The chain employs TRBV29-1 and TRBJ2-5; possible D gene TRBD2, 5 bases. This CDR3 region has 13 residues. Per germline, CDR1 SQVTM and CDR2 ANQGSEA. The V and J ends lost 1 base and 5 bases respectively, with 11 bases between them.